This T cell receptor (beta chain) stems from a study of cytomegalovirus exposure and HLA in healthy donors. About the research overall: The roughly 110 validation repertoires used the same platform as the 650 to 850 first-cohort repertoires, a later analysis reported.

Whole-study results and caveats: Cytomegalovirus status, reportedly, was diagnosed with high specificity and sensitivity by the classifier. First-cohort TCR clusters tended to co-occur in the 120 or so validation repertoires, a later analysis found. Rare sequences made up most TCRs, while some public TCRs were found in many donors.

CDR1 and CDR2 from the germline V gene are SNHLY and FYNNEI. The CDR3 totals 16 residues. V was pared by 10 bases and J by 4 bases, with 8 bases of the junction left unmatched. Points on this clone: Antigen: not known.

Measured with immunoSEQ multiplex PCR; TCRdb has only the in-frame clones, and not every one. The sample yields around 300,000 clones, about nine tenths seen once. The TCR sequence derives from a woman in her 30s in good health and CMV-seropositive. Sequencing was carried out using PBMCs. The J gene is TRBJ2-2, the V gene TRBV2; 14 bases map to TRBD2. CDR3 coding DNA: TGTGCCATCTGGACTAGCGGGGGGCCCCCCACCGGGGAGCTGTTTTTT. Protein product: CAIWTSGGPPTGELFF.